The 2 T cell receptor beta chains reported below all come from one sample, sequenced in a study of T cells in Graves' hyperthyroidism and ophthalmopathy. From RNA transcripts, TCR beta CDR3 regions were amplified. During a first-round RT-PCR of the TCR CDR3, the HTBI primer set was used. MiXCR was run by TCRdb on the multiplex PCR reads, yielding one entry per CDR3 protein. The sample shows 600,000 or so distinct CDR3 sequences, around 15% of them seen only once. The sequenced sample consisted of blood. Receptor source: a woman between 25 and 40 years old with Graves' hyperthyroidism.

This clonotype was seen only a few times. The rearrangement links TRBV4-1 to TRBJ2-1, with D tentatively TRBD1 or TRBD2 (5 bases each). The V end was cut by 0 bases, the J end by 0 bases, with 12 bases between. Germline CDR1 reads MGHRA; CDR2 reads YSYEKL. CDR3 length: 17 amino acids. The CDR3 reads CASSQDGTLSSYNEQFF. The CDR3 DNA is TGCGCCAGCAGCCAAGACGGGACGCTCAGCTCCTACAATGAGCAGTTCTTC.

The table lists this clonotype with many counts. V gene TRBV28 combines with J gene TRBJ2-2; the D is unclear. CDR3 length: 14 residues. Trimming took off 6 bases at V and 4 bases at J, with 12 bases between the two ends. Germline assignment: CDR1 MDHEN and CDR2 SYDVKM. CDR3 coding DNA: TGTGCCAGCAGCCCACTTAGGACCACCGGGGAGCTGTTTTTT. It yields the protein CASSPLRTTGELFF.